The source of this T cell receptor (beta chain) is a study of cytomegalovirus exposure and HLA in healthy donors. Notes on the study in general: A likely sequencing artifact accounted for one observed cluster of highly shared sequence variants. Clonal expansion was found to be greater in HLA-associated TCR beta chains than in equally common others in a later analysis. In an earlier analysis, in some 600 donors, most V segments appeared productive either ~87% or ~30% of the time.

PCR involved 60 Vbeta and 13 Jbeta primers. Assay used: immunoSEQ multiplex PCR; TCRdb lists only in-frame clones, some missing. The sample contains under 200,000 clones, approximately 71% of which appear only once. The CDR3 runs 11 residues. With 6 bases removed from V and 10 bases from J, the gap between germline ends came to 10 bases. Germline V gene sequence: CDR1 SEHNR, CDR2 FQNEAQ (reference sequence). This clone came up a few times. The antigen remains unidentified. The source material was PBMCs. This rearrangement joins TRBV7-9 to TRBJ2-1; no definite D call. The source is a male donor in good health and CMV-seronegative. CDR3 coding DNA: TGTGCCAGCAGAACGGGTCGGGAGCAGTTCTTC. It is translated as CASRTGREQFF.